This paragraph covers one TCR beta chain sequence. The record originates from a study of blood T cell repertoires in COVID-19. Study as a whole: The United States, Italy and Spain were the sources of the acute and convalescent COVID-19 samples.

Profiled with immunoSEQ multiplex PCR; TCRdb holds only in-frame clones, not every one. Here the sample spans about 280,000 clones, approximately 90% being singletons. This CDR3 is 13 amino acids long. CDR1 MNHEY and CDR2 SVGAGI come from the germline V gene. V lost 8 bases to trimming and J lost 5 bases; unmatched junction nucleotides: 7. The receptor's source is a woman between 25 and 40 years old with acute COVID-19. This chain uses TRBV6-5 with TRBJ2-7; 9 bases are shared with TRBD1. Sequencing used PBMCs or T cells enriched from blood (not recorded which). Here the CDR3 reads CASHGTGYHEQYF. CDR3 DNA: TGTGCCAGCCACGGGACAGGGTACCACGAGCAGTACTTC.